The next 19 T cell receptor beta chains were all read from a single sample in a study of OX40 agonist ivuxolimab in advanced cancers. Method: immunoSEQ multiplex PCR; TCRdb's copy keeps in-frame clones and lacks some. The sample records about 100,000 clones, approximately 94% being singletons. The sample here was CD4+ or CD8+ T cells sorted from blood, taken in a trial of the OX40 agonist ivuxolimab. These receptors were collected from an adult with an advanced solid tumor such as melanoma, head and neck, liver or kidney cancer.

The rearrangement links TRBV18 to TRBJ2-1; no firm D call. Trimming removed 1 base at V and 9 bases at J, with 7 bases between. The CDR3 is made up of 12 amino acids. CDR1 KGHSH and CDR2 LQKENI come from the germline V gene. The CDR3 bases are TGTGCCAGCTCACCACTCAATGGTGAGCAGTTCTTC. Encoded protein: CASSPLNGEQFF.

This chain connects TRBV19 to TRBJ1-4; D remains ambiguous. The CDR3 has 14 residues. The germline gives CDR1 LNHDA, CDR2 SQIVND (reference sequence). Deletions cut 5 bases from V and 0 bases from J, with 7 bases between. As DNA, the CDR3 is TGTGCCAGTAGTTCTACAGCAACTAATGAAAAACTGTTTTTT. It yields the protein CASSSTATNEKLFF.

The rearrangement joins TRBV9 to TRBJ2-7; 10 bases agree with TRBD1. The germline CDR1 and CDR2 sequences are SGDLS and YYNGEE. Unmatched junction bases numbered 2, after V lost 0 bases and J lost 2 bases. The CDR3 spans 15 residues. The CDR3 coding sequence is TGTGCCAGCAGCGTAGGGGGGACAGGGGCCTACGAGCAGTACTTC. Residues: CASSVGGTGAYEQYF.

The chain recombines TRBV28 with TRBJ2-2; possible D gene TRBD2, 6 bases. The CDR3 length is 17 residues. Trimming took 10 bases from V and 5 from J, leaving 26 bases between them. Germline CDR1 reads MDHEN; CDR2 reads SYDVKM. The CDR3 here is CATQTIETSLKTGELFF. CDR3 nucleotide sequence: TGTGCCACCCAAACGATAGAGACTAGTCTTAAGACCGGGGAGCTGTTTTTT.

The rearrangement joins TRBV27 to TRBJ2-3; D is perhaps TRBD2 (6 bases). The ends were cut back, 5 bases at V and 2 bases at J, with 14 bases in the middle. This CDR3 region has 15 residues. The V gene's germline CDR1 is MNHEY and CDR2 SMNVEV (reference sequence). The CDR3 bases are TGTGCCAGCAGTCCGGACTACTACCCCACAGATACGCAGTATTTT. It encodes CASSPDYYPTDTQYF.

The chain joins TRBV29-1 to TRBJ2-2, with 8 positions matching TRBD2. V lost 6 bases, J lost 3 bases, and 0 bases stayed unmatched. The CDR3 runs 12 residues. Germline V gives CDR1 SQVTM, CDR2 ANQGSEA. The CDR3 loop is CSVLADTGELFF. The CDR3 DNA follows: TGCAGCGTACTAGCGGACACCGGGGAGCTGTTTTTT.

The V gene is TRBV19, the J gene TRBJ2-1; D uncertain. V gave up 7 bases and J gave up 4 bases, with 11 bases separating them. The germline V gene has CDR1 LNHDA and CDR2 SQIVND (reference sequence). This CDR3 spans 13 amino acids. The CDR3 here is CASTGPLYNEQFF. The CDR3 region has the DNA TGTGCCAGTACCGGACCTTTATACAATGAGCAGTTCTTC.

The chain recombines TRBV2 with TRBJ2-5, with D possibly being TRBD2 (6 bases). CDR1 is SNHLY, CDR2 FYNNEI, per germline. V gave up 11 bases and J gave up 5 bases, with 27 bases separating them. The CDR3 is 16 residues long. Written as DNA, the CDR3 is TGTGCCTCACAGGCCGGGAGTGGGACCCCATCCGAGACCCAGTACTTC. This encodes CASQAGSGTPSETQYF.

The chain combines TRBV19 with TRBJ2-5; D is perhaps TRBD2 (8 bases). Germline V lookup: CDR1 LNHDA, CDR2 SQIVND (reference sequence). The CDR3 spans 18 residues. The germline V and J ends were trimmed by 6 bases and 5 bases, with 28 bases remaining between them. CDR3 sequence (DNA): TGTGCCAGTAGGTGGAGGGGGCTAGCGGGCCGACGGGGGGAGACCCAGTACTTC. This translates into CASRWRGLAGRRGETQYF.

V gene TRBV28 combines with J gene TRBJ1-1, with D uncertain. V gave up 3 bases and J gave up 7 bases, with 12 bases separating them. Per the germline V gene, CDR1 is MDHEN and CDR2 is SYDVKM. The CDR3 contains 13 residues. The CDR3 DNA sequence: TGTGCCAGCAGTTTTGAAAGATCCATTGAAGCTTTCTTT. Encoded protein: CASSFERSIEAFF.

The CDR3: CASSQGAEQYF. Written as DNA, the CDR3 is TGCGCCAGCAGCCAAGGGGCCGAGCAGTACTTC. V usage is TRBV4-1 and J usage is TRBJ2-7; D is unresolved. Germline V gene lookup returns CDR1 MGHRA and CDR2 YSYEKL. There are 11 residues in the CDR3. Trimming left V 1 base short and J 6 bases short, with 4 bases between.

The chain couples TRBV4-1 to TRBJ1-5, with D tentatively TRBD1 (5 bases). Per germline, CDR1 MGHRA and CDR2 YSYEKL. The CDR3 spans 20 residues. Trimming left V 1 base short and J 0 bases short, with 22 bases between. The CDR3 coding sequence is TGCGCCAGCAGCCAAGGCTGGGGTAGGGACGCTACTTATAGCAATCAGCCCCAGCATTTT. It translates to CASSQGWGRDATYSNQPQHF.

The V and J genes are TRBV11-1 and TRBJ1-1, with D perhaps TRBD1 (6 bases). The germline V gene encodes CDR1 SGHAT and CDR2 FQDESV (reference sequence). V was shortened by 2 bases and J by 13 bases, with 17 bases between the two germline ends. The CDR3 spans 13 residues. The CDR3 DNA is TGTGCCAGCAGCTTACTCGGGTCAGGGGAAAGTTTCTTT. Amino acids: CASSLLGSGESFF.

The chain is built from TRBV15 and TRBJ2-1; the D gene could be TRBD1 or TRBD2 (5 bases each). V shed 5 bases and J shed 6 bases, with 17 bases lying between them. Germline lookup yields CDR1 LNHNV and CDR2 YYDKDF (reference sequence). The CDR3 sequence is 15 residues long. The CDR3: CATSVGTNLANEQFF. In DNA form, the CDR3 reads TGTGCCACCAGCGTTGGGACCAATTTAGCCAATGAGCAGTTCTTC.

Of note for this clone: One junction end disagrees with the germline gene, perhaps due to a read error. Distinct nucleotide sequences in the sample also encode this CDR3. The CDR3: CASSPQPDNEQFF. Written as DNA, the CDR3 is TGTGCCAGCAGCCCTCAGCCTGATAATGAACAGTTCTTC. The chain recombines TRBV4-2 with TRBJ2-1; D not resolved. Germline V gene data show CDR1 as LGHNA and CDR2 as YNFKEQ. The CDR3 spans 13 residues.

V is TRBV2 and J is TRBJ2-7; the match to TRBD1 covers 12 bases. Per germline, CDR1 SNHLY and CDR2 FYNNEI. The CDR3 spans 15 residues. J was trimmed by 4 bases and V by 3 bases; bases with no gene match: 4. CDR3 in amino acids: CASSEGQGAMYEQYF. The CDR3 nucleotides read TGTGCCAGCAGTGAGGGACAGGGGGCAATGTACGAGCAGTACTTC.

J is TRBJ1-2 and V is TRBV5-4; no clear D. The CDR3 length is 12 residues. From germline, CDR1 is SGHNT and CDR2 YYREEE (reference sequence). V lost 5 bases, J lost 7 bases, and 12 bases lay in between. The CDR3 nucleotides are TGTGCCAGCAGTTTTGGGAGTGGTGGCTACACCTTC. This sequence encodes CASSFGSGGYTF.

This clone was found once. The chain is built from TRBV5-6 and TRBJ2-3; D might be TRBD2 (6 bases). The ends were cut back, 6 bases at V and 2 bases at J, with 16 bases in the middle. This CDR3 comprises 15 residues. The germline gives CDR1 SGHDT, CDR2 YYEEEE. CDR3 in amino acids: CASIATGTLTDTQYF. CDR3 DNA: TGTGCCAGCATCGCTACCGGGACTCTCACAGATACGCAGTATTTT.

A few counts support this clone. The chain combines TRBV6-1 with TRBJ2-7, with D possibly TRBD2 on 6 matching bases. The CDR3 is 15 residues long. Looked up from germline, CDR1 is MNHNS and CDR2 is SASEGT. Between the trimmed V and J ends, which lost 1 base and 0 bases, there was a span of 10 bases. The CDR3 loop reads CASSEGIAVSYEQYF. The CDR3 nucleotides read TGTGCCAGCAGTGAAGGAATAGCGGTCTCCTACGAGCAGTACTTC.